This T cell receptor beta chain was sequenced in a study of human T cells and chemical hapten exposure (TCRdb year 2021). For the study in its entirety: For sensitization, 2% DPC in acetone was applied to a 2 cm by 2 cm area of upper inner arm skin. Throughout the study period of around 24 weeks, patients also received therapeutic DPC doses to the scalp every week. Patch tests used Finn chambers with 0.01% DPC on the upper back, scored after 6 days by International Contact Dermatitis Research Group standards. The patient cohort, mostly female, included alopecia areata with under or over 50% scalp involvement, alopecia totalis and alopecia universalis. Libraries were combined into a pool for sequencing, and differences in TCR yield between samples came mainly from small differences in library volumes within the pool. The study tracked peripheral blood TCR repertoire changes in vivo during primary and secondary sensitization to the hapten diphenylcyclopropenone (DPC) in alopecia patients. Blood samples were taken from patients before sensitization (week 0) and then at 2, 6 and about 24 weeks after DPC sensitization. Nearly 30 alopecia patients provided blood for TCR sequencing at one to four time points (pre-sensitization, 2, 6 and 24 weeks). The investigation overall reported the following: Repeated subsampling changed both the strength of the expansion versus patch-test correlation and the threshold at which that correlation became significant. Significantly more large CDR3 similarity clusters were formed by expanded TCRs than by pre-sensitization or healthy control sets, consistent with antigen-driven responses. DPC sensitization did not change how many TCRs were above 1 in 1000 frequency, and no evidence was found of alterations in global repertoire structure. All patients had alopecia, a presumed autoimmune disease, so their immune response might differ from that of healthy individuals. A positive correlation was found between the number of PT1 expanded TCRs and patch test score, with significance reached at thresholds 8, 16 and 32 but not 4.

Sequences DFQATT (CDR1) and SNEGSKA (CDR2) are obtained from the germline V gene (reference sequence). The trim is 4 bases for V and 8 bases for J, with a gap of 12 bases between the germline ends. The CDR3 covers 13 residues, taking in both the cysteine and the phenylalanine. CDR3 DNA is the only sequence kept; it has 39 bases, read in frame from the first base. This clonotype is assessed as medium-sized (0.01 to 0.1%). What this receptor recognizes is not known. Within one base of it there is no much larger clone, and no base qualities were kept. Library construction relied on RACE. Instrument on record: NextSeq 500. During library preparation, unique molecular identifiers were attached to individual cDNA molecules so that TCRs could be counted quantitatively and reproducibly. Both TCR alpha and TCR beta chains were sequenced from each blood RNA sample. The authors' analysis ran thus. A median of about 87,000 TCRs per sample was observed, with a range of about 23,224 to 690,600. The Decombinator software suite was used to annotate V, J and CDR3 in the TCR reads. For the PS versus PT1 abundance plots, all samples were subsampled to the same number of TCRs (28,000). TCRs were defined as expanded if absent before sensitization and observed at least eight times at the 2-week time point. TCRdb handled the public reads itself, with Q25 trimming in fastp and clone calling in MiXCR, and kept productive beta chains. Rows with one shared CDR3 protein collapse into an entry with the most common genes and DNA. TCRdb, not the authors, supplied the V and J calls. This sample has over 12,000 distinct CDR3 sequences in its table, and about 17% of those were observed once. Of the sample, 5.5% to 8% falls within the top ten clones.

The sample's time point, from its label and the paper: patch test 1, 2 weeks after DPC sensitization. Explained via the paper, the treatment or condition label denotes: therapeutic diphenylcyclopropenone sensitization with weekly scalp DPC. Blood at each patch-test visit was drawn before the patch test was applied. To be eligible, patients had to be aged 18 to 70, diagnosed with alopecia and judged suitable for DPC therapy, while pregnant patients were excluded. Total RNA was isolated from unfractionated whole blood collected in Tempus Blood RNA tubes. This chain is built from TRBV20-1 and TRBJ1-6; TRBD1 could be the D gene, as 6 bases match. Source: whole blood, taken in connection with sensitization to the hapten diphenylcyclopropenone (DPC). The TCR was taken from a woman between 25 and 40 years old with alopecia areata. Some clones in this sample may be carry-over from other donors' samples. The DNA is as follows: TGCAGTGCTACCCCCAACAGGGATTCACCCCTCCACTTT. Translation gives CSATPNRDSPLHF.